This T cell receptor (beta chain) was identified during a study of cytomegalovirus exposure and HLA in healthy donors. Findings of the study overall: Both high specificity and high sensitivity reportedly marked the classifier's diagnosis of cytomegalovirus status. In a later analysis, V- and J-gene trimming of beta chains associated with a DCLRE1C missense variant, replicated independently. For most TCR beta V segments, an earlier analysis put the productive rate at about 90% or about 30% of the time.

Primers included in the PCR were 60 Vbeta and 13 Jbeta primers. Using immunoSEQ multiplex PCR, the repertoire was profiled, and TCRdb retains in-frame clones only, with some absent. The sample lists some 180,000 clones, about 82% occurring once. A note on this clone: What it recognizes is unknown.

CDR1 is SGHNT, CDR2 YYREEE, per germline (reference sequence). This CDR3 is built from 16 residues. V shed 4 bases, J shed 5 bases, and the junction held 10 bases outside the gene matches. V and J are TRBV5-4 and TRBJ2-5; 11 nucleotides match TRBD2. The TCR originated in a woman in her 30s in good health and CMV-seronegative. The specimen sequenced was PBMCs. As DNA, the CDR3 is TGTGCCAGCAGCCCCCGGGTAGCGGGGGGGAGGGAGACCCAGTACTTC. Translated: CASSPRVAGGRETQYF.